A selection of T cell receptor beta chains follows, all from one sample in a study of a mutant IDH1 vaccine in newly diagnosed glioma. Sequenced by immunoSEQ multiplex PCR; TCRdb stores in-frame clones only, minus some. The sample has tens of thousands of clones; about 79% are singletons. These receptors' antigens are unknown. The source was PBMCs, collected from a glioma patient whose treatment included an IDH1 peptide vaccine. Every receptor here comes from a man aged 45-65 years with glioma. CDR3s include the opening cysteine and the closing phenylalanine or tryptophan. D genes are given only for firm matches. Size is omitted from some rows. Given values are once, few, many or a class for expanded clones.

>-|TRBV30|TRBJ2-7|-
CAWNIQVSYEQYF
TGTGCCTGGAACATACAGGTCTCCTACGAGCAGTACTTC
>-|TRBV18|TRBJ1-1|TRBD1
CASSPVAWTGGTEAFF
TGTGCCAGCTCACCAGTGGCCTGGACAGGGGGCACTGAAGCTTTCTTT
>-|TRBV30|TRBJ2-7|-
CACPRVGATYEQYF
TGTGCCTGCCCCCGGGTAGGGGCGACCTACGAGCAGTACTTC
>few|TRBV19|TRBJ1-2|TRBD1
CASSIMDRGGYTF
TGTGCCAGTAGTATAATGGACAGGGGAGGCTACACCTTC
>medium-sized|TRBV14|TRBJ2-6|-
CASSPLSSGANVLTF
TGTGCCAGCAGCCCTCTCTCCTCTGGGGCCAACGTCCTGACTTTC
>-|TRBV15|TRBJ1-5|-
CATSRDRAGWNQPQHF
TGTGCCACCAGCAGAGATAGGGCAGGGTGGAATCAGCCCCAGCATTTT
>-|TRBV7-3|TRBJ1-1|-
CASSPNRGAEAFF
TGTGCCAGCAGCCCAAATCGAGGGGCTGAAGCTTTCTTT
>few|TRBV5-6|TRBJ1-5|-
CASSLWWGRQPQHF
TGTGCCAGCAGCTTGTGGTGGGGCAGGCAGCCCCAGCATTTT
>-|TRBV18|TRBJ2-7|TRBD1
CASSPGQGPYEQYF
TGTGCCAGCTCACCAGGACAGGGACCATACGAGCAGTACTTC
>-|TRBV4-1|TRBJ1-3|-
CASSQTQGSGNTIYF
TGCGCCAGCAGCCAAACACAGGGATCGGGAAACACCATATATTTT
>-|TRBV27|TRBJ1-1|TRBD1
CASFSGGTEAFF
TGTGCCAGCTTCTCAGGGGGCACTGAAGCTTTCTTT
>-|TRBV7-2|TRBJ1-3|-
CASSLGRMNSGNTIYF
TGTGCCAGCAGCTTGGGACGGATGAACTCTGGAAACACCATATATTTT
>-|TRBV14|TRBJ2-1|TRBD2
CASSLPGTSDNEQFF
TGTGCCAGCAGCCTACCCGGGACTAGCGACAATGAGCAGTTCTTC
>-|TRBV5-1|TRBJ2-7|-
CASSVATTAYEQYF
TGCGCCAGCAGCGTAGCCACAACAGCCTACGAGCAGTACTTC
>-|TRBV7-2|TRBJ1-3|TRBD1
CASSLGTGGGNTIYF
TGTGCCAGCAGCTTAGGGACAGGGGGTGGAAACACCATATATTTT
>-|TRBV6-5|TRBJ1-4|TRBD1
CATSGGGDEKLFF
TGTGCCACCTCAGGGGGAGGGGATGAAAAACTGTTTTTT
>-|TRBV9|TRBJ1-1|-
CASSVTVATEAFF
TGTGCCAGCAGCGTGACAGTTGCTACTGAAGCTTTCTTT
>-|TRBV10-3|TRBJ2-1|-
CAISEKVSYNEQFF
TGTGCCATCAGTGAAAAAGTATCCTACAATGAGCAGTTCTTC
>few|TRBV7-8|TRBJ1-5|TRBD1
CASSAGTGGNQPQHF
TGTGCCAGCAGTGCCGGGACAGGGGGCAATCAGCCCCAGCATTTT
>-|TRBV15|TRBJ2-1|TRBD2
CATSREQAGAPYNEQFF
TGTGCCACCAGCAGAGAGCAAGCGGGGGCCCCTTACAATGAGCAGTTCTTC
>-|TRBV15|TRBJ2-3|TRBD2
CATSRARTGGDTQYF
TGTGCCACCAGCAGAGCTAGGACCGGGGGGGATACGCAGTATTTT
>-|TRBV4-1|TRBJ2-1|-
CASSQGSTLGEQFF
TGCGCCAGCAGCCAAGGGTCCACGCTAGGTGAGCAGTTCTTC
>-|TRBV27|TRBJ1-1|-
CASSLTPLLRRDTEAFF
TGTGCCAGCAGTTTAACCCCCTTACTACGGAGGGACACTGAAGCTTTCTTT
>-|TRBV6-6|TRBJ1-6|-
CASSLGTGNSPLHF
TGTGCCAGCAGTTTGGGTACAGGGAATTCACCCCTCCACTTT
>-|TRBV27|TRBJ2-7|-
CASSLYRYEQYF
TGTGCCAGCAGTTTATACCGCTACGAGCAGTACTTC
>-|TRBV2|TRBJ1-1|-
CASRGQGNTEAFF
TGTGCCAGCAGGGGGCAGGGGAACACTGAAGCTTTCTTT
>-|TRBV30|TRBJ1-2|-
CAWTEDRFYGYTF
TGTGCCTGGACCGAGGACAGATTCTATGGCTACACCTTC